This T cell receptor (beta chain) was found in a study of blood T cell repertoires in COVID-19. As for the study in general: The United States, Italy and Spain provided the acute and convalescent COVID-19 samples.

Under the authors' procedure: From reference gene primer amplification, estimates of nucleated cell counts were derived. Profiled with immunoSEQ multiplex PCR; TCRdb holds only in-frame clones, not every one. D and trimming were read from the DNA, whereas the V and J calls and clone size are those reported in that table. This repertoire shows 250,000 to 300,000 clones, 85% to 90% found once; its top ten account for around 10%. V dropped 4 bases and J dropped 2 bases, with 4 bases sitting between them. CDR1 is KGHSH, CDR2 LQKENI, per germline. The CDR3 has 12 amino acids. Seattle's enrolled individuals joined amid active infection and were then monitored longitudinally.

Sequenced input: peripheral blood. The chain carries TRBV18 and TRBJ2-3; D is uncertain. This sequence originates from a woman aged 25-40 years with COVID-19, enrolled during active disease. CDR3 in amino acids: CASSLLTDTQYF. CDR3 in DNA: TGTGCCAGCTCACTACTCACAGATACGCAGTATTTT.